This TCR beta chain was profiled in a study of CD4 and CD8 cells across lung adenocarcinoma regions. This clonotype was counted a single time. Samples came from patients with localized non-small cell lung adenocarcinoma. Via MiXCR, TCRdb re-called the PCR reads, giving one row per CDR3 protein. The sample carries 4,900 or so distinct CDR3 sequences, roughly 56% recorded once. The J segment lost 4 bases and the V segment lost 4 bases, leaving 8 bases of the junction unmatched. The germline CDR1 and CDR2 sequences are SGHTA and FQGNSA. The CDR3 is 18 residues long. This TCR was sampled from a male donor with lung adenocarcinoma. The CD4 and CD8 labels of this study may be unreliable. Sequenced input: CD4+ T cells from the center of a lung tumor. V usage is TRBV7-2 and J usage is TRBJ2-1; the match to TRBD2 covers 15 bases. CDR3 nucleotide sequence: TGTGCCAGCAGCTGGAGGACTAGCGGGGGGGGTACGTACAATGAGCAGTTCTTC. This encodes CASSWRTSGGGTYNEQFF.